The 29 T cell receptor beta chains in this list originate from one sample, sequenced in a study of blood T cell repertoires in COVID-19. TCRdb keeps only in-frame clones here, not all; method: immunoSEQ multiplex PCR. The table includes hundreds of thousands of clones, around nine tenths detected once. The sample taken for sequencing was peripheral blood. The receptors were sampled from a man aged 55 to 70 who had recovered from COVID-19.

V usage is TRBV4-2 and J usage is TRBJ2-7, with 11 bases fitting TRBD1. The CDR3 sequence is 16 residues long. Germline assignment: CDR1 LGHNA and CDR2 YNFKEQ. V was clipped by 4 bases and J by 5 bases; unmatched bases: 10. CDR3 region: CASSPRRDRGAHEQYF. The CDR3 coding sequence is TGTGCCAGCAGCCCAAGAAGGGACAGGGGGGCCCACGAGCAGTACTTC.

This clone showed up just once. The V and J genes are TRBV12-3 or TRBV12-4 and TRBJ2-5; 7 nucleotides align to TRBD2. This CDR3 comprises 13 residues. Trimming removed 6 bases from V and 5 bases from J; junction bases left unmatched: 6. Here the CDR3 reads CASSYGLVETQYF. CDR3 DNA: TGTGCCAGCAGCTATGGACTAGTGGAGACCCAGTACTTC.

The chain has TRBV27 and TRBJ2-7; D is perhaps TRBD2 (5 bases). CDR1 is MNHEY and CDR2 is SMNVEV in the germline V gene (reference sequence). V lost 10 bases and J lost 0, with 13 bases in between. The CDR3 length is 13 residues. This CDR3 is CATGGTSSYEQYF. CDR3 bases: TGTGCCACTGGAGGCACCTCCTCCTACGAGCAGTACTTC.

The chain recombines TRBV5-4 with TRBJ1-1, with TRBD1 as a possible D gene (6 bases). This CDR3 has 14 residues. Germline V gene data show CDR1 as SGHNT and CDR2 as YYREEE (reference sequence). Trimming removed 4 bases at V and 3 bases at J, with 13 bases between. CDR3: CASSPTGSYTEAFF. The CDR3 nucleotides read TGTGCCAGCAGCCCCACAGGGTCCTACACTGAAGCTTTCTTT.

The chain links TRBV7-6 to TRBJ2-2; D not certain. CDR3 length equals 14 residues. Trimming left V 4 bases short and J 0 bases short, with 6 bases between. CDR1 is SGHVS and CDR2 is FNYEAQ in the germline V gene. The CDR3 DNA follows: TGTGCCAGCAGCTCGTTCGCGAACACCGGGGAGCTGTTTTTT. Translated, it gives CASSSFANTGELFF.

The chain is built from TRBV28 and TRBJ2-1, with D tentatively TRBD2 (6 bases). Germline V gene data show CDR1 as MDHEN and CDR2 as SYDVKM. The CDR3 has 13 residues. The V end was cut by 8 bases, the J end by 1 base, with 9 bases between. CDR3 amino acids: CASGGISYNEQFF. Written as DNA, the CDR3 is TGTGCCAGCGGCGGGATTTCCTACAATGAGCAGTTCTTC. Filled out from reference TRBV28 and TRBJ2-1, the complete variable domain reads DVKVTQSSRYLVKRTGEKVFLECVQDMDHENMFWYRQDPGLGLRLIYFSYDVKMKEKGDIPEGYSVSREKKERFSLILESASTNQTSMYLCASGGISYNEQFFGPGTRLTVL.

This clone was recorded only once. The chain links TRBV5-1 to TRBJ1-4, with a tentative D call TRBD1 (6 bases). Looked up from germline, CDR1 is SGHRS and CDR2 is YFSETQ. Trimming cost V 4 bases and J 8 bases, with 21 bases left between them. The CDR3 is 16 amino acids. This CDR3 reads CASSNKPTGTGEKLFF. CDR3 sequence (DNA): TGCGCCAGCAGCAACAAACCGACAGGCACGGGGGAAAAACTGTTTTTT.

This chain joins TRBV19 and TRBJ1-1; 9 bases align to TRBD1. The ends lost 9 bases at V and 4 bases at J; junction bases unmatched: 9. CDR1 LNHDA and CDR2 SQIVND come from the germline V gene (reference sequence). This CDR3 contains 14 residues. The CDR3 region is CASIHRGQGTEAFF. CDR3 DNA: TGTGCCAGCATCCACAGGGGGCAGGGCACTGAAGCTTTCTTT.

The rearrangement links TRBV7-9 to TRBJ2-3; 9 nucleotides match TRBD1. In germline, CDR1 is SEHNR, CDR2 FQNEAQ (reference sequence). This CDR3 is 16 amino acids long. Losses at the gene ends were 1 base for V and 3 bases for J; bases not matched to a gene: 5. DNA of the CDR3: TGTGCCAGCAGCTTAGGACAGGGGGGAAGGACAGATACGCAGTATTTT. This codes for CASSLGQGGRTDTQYF.

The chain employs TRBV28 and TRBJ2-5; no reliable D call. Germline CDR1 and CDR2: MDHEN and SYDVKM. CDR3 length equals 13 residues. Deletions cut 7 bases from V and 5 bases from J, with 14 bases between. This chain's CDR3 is CASTSTARETQYF. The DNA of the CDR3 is TGTGCCAGCACATCCACGGCGCGGGAGACCCAGTACTTC.

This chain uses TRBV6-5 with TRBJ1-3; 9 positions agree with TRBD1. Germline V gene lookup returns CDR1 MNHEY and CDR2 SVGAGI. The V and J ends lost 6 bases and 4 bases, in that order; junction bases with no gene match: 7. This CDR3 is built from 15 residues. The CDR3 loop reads CASRGTGGLGNTIYF. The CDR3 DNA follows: TGTGCCAGCAGGGGAACAGGGGGCTTGGGAAACACCATATATTTT.

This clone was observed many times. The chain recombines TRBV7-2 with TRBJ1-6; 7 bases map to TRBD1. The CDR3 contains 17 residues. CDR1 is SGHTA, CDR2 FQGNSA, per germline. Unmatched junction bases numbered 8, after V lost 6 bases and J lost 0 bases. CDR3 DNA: TGTGCCAGCAGTTCGGACAGGCCGAGCTCCTATAATTCACCCCTCCACTTT. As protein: CASSSDRPSSYNSPLHF.

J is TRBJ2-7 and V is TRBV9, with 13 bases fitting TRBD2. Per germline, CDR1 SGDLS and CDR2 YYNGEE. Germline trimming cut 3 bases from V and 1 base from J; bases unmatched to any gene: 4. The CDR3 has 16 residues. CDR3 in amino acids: CASSGLAGGGSYEQYF. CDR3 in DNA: TGTGCCAGCAGCGGACTAGCGGGAGGAGGATCCTACGAGCAGTACTTC.

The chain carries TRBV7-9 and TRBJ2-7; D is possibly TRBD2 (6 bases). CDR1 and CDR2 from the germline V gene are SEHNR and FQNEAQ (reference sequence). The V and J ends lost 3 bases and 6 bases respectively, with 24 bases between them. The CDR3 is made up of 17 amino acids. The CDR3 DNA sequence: TGTGCCAGCAGCTTCACGAGGGGCGGGGCGCTTTTTAGCGAGCAGTACTTC. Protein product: CASSFTRGGALFSEQYF. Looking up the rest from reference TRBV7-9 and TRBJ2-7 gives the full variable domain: DTGVSQNPRHKITKRGQNVTFRCDPISEHNRLYWYRQTLGQGPEFLTYFQNEAQLEKSRLLSDRFSAERPKGSFSTLEIQRTEQGDSAMYLCASSFTRGGALFSEQYFGPGTRLTVT.

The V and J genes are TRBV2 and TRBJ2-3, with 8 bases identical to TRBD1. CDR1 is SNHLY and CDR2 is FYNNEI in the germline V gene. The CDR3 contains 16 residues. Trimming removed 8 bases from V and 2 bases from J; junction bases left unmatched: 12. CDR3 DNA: TGTGCCAGCGAGGCCTCGGGGACAGGACTCACAGATACGCAGTATTTT. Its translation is CASEASGTGLTDTQYF.

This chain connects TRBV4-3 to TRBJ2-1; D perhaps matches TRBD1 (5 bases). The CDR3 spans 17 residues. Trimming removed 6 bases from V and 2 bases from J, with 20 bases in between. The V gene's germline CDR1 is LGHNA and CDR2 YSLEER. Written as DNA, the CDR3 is TGCGCCAGCAGTCGATTCCCGGGCAGGGCAACCTACAATGAGCAGTTCTTC. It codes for CASSRFPGRATYNEQFF.

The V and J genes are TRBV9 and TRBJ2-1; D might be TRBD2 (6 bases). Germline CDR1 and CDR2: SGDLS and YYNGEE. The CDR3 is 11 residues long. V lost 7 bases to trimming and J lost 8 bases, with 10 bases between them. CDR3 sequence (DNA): TGTGCCAGCGGAGGGAGGTATGAGCAGTTCTTC. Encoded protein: CASGGRYEQFF. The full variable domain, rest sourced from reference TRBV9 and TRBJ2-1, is DSGVTQTPKHLITATGQRVTLRCSPRSGDLSVYWYQQSLDQGLQFLIQYYNGEERAKGNILERFSAQQFPDLHSELNLSSLELGDSALYFCASGGRYEQFFGPGTRLTVL.

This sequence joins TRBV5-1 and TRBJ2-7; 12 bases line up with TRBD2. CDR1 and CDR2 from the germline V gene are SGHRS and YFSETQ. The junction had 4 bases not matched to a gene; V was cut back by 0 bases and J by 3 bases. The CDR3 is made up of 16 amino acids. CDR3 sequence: CASSLGGTSGYYEQYF. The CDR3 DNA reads TGCGCCAGCAGCTTGGGCGGGACTAGCGGGTACTACGAGCAGTACTTC.

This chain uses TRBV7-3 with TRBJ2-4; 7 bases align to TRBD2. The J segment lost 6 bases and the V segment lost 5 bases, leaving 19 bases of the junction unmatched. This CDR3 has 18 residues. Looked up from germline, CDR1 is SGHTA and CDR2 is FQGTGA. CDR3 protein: CASSPQGAGVASGNIQYF. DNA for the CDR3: TGTGCCAGCAGCCCCCAAGGGGCGGGGGTTGCCTCGGGAAACATTCAGTACTTC.

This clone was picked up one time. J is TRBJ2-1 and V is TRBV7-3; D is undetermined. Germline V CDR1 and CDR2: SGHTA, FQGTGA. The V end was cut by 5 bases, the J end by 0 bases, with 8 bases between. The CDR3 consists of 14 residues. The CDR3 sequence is CASSPSSSYNEQFF. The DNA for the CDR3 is TGTGCCAGCAGCCCTTCTAGCTCCTACAATGAGCAGTTCTTC.

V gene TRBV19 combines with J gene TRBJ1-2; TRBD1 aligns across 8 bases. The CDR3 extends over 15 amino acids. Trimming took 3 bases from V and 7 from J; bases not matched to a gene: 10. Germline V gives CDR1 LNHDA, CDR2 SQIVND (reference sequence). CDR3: CASSIRDRPPIGYTF. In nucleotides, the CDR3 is TGTGCCAGTAGTATTCGGGACAGGCCTCCAATTGGCTACACCTTC.

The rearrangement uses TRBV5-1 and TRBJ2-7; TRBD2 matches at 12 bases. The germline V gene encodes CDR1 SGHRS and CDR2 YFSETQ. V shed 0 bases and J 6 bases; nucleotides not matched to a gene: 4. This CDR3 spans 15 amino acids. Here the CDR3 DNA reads TGCGCCAGCAGCTTGGAAGGGACTAGCGGGTCCGAGCAGTACTTC. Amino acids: CASSLEGTSGSEQYF.

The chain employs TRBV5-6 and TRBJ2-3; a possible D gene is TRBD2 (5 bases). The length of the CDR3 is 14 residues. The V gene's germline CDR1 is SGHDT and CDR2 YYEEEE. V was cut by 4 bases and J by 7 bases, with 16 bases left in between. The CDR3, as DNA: TGTGCCAGCAGCCAACCGGGGAGCCAACATACGCAGTATTTT. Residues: CASSQPGSQHTQYF.

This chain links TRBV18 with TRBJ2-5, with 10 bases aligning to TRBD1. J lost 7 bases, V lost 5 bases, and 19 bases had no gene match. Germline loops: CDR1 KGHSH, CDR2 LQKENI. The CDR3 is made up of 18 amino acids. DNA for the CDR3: TGTGCCAGCTCAGTCGACAGGGGGCTCAGCGGGACCCTAGGGACCCAGTACTTC. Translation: CASSVDRGLSGTLGTQYF.

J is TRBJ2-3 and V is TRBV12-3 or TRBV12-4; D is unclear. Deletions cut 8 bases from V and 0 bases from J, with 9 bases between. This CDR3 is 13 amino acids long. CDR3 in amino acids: CASGQVSTDTQYF. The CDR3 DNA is TGTGCCAGCGGCCAGGTTAGCACAGATACGCAGTATTTT.

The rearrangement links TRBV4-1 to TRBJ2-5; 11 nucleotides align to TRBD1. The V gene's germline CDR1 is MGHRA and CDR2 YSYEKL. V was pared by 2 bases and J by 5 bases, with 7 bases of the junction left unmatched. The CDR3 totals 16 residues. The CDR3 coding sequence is TGCGCCAGCAGCCAAATAAGGACAGGGGGCAGTGAGACCCAGTACTTC. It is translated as CASSQIRTGGSETQYF.

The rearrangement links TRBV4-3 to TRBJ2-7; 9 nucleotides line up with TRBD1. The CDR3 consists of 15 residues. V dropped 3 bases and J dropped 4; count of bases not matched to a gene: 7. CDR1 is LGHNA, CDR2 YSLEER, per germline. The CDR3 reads CASSHSNRGLYEQYF. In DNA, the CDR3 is TGCGCCAGCAGCCACTCCAACAGGGGGCTGTACGAGCAGTACTTC.

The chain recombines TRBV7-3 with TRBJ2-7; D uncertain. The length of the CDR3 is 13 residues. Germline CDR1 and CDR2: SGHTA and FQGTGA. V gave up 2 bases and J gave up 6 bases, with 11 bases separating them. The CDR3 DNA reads TGTGCCAGCAGCTTACAACCTGGGCTCGAGCAGTACTTC. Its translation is CASSLQPGLEQYF.

Here the CDR3 reads CASGQGPRLAGELFF. CDR3 in DNA: TGTGCTAGCGGACAGGGGCCCCGATTGGCCGGGGAGCTGTTTTTT. V usage is TRBV7-7 and J usage is TRBJ2-2, with TRBD1 matching 9 bases. Germline V gene lookup returns CDR1 SSHAT and CDR2 FNYEAQ (reference sequence). The CDR3 contains 15 residues.